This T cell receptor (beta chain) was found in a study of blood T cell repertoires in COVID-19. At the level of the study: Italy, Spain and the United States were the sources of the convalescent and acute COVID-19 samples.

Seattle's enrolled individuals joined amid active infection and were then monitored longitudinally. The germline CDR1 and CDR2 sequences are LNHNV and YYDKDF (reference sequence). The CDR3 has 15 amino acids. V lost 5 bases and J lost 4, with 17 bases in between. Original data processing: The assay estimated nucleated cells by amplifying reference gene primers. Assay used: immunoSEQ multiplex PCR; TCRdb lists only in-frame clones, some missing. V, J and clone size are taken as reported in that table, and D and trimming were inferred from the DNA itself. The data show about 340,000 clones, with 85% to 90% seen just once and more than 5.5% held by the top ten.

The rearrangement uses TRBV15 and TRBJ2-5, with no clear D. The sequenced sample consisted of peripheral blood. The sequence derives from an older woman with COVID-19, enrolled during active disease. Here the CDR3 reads CATSPTYGGGETQYF. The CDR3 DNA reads TGTGCCACCAGCCCCACCTACGGTGGCGGAGAGACCCAGTACTTC.